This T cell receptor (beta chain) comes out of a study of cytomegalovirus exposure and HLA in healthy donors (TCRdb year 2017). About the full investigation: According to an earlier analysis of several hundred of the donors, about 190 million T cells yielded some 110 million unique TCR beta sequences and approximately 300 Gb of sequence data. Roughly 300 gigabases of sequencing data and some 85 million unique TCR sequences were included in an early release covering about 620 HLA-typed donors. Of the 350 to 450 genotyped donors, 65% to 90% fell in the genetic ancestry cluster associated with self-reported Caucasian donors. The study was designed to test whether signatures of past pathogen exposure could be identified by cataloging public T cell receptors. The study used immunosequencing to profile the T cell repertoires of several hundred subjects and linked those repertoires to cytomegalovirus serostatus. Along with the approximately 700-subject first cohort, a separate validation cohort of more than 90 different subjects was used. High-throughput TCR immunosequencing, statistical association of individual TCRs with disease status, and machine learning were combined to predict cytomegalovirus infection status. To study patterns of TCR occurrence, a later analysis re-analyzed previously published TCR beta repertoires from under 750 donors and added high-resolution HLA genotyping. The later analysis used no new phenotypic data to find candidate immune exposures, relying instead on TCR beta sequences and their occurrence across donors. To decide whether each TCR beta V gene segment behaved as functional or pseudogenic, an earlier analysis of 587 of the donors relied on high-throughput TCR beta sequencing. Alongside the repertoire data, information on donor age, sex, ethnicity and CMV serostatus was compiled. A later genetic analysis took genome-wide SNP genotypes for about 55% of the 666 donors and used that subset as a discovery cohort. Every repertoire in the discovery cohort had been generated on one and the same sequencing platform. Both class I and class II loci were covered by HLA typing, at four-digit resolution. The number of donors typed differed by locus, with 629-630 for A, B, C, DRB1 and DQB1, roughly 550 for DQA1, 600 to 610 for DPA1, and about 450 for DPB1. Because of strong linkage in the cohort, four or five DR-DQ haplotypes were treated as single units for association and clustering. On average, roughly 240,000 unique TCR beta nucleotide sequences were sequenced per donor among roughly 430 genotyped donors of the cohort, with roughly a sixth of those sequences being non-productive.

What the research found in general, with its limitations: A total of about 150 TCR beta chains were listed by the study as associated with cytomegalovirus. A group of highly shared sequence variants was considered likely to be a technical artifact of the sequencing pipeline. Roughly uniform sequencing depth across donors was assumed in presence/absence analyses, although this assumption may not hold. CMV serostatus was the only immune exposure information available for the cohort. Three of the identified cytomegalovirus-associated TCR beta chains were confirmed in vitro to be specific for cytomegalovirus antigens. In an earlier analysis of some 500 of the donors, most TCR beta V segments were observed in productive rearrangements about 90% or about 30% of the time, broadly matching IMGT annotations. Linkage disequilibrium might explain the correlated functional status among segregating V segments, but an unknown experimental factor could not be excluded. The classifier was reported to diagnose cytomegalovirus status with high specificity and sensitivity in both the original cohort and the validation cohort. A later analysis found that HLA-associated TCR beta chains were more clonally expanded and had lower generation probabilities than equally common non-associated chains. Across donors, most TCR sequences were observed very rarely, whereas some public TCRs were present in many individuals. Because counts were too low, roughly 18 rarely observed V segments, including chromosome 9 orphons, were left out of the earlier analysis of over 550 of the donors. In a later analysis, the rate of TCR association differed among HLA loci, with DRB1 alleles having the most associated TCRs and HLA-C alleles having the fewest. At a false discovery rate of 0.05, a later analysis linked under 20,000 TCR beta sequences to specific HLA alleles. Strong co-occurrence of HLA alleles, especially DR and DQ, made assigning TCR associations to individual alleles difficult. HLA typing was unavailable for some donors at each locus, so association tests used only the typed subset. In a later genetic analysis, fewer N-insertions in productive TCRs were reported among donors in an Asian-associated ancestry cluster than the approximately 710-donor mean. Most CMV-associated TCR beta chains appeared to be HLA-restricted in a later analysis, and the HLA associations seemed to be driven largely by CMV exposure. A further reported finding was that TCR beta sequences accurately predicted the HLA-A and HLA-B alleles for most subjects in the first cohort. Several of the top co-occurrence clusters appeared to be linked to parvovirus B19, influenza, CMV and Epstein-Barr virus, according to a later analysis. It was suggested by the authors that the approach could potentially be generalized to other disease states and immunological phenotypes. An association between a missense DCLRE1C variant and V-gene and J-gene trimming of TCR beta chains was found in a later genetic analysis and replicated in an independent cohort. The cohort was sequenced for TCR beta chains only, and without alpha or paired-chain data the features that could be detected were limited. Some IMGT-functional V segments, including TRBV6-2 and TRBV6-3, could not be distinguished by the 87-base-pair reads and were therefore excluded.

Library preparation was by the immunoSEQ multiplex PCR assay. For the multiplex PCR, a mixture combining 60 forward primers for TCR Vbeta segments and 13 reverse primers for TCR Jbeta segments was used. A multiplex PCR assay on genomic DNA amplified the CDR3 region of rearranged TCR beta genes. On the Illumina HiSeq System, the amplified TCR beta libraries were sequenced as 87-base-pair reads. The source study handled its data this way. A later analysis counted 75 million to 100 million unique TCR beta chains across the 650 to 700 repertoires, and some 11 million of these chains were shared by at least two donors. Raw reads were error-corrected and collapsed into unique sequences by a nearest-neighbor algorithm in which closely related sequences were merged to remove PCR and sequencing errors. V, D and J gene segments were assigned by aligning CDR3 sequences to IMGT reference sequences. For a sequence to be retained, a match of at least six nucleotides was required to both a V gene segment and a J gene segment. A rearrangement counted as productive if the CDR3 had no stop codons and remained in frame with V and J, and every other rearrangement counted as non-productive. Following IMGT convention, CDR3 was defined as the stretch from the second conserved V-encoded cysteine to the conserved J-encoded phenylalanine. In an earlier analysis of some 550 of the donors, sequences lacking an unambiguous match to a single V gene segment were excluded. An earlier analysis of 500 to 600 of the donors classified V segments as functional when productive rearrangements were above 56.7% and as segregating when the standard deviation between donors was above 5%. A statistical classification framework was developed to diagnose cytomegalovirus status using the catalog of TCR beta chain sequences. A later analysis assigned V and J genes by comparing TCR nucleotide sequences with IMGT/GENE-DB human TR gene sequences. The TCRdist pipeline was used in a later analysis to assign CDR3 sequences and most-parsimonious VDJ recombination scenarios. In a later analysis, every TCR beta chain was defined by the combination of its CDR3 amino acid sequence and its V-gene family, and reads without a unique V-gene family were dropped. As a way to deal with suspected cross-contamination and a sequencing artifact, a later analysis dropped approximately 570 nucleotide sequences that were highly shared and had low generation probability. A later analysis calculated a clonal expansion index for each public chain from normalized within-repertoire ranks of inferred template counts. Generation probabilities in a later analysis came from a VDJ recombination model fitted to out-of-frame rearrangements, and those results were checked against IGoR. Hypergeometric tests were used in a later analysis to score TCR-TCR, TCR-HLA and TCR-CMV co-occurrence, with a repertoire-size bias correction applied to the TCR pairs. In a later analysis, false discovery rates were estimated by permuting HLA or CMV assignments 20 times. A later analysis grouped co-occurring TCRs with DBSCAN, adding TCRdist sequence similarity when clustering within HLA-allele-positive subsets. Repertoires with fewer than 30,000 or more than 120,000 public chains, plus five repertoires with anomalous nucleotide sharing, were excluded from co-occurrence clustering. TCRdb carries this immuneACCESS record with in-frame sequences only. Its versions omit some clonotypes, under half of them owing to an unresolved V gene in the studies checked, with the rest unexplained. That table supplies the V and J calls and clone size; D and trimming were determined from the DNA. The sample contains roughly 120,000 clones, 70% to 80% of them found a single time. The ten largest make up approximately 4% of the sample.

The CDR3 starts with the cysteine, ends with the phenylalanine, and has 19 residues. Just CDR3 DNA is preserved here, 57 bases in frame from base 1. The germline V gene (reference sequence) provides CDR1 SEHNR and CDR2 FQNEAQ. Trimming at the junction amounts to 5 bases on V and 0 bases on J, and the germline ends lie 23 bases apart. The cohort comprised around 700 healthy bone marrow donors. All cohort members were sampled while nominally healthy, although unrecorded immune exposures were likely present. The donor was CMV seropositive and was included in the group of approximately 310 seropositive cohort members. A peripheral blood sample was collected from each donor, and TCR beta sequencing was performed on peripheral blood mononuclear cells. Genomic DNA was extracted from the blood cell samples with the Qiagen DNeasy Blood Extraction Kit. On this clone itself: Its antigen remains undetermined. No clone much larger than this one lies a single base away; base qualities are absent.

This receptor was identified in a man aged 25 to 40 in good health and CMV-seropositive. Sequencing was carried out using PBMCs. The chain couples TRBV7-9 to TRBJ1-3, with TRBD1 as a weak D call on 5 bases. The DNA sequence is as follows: TGTGCCAGCAGCCCCTGGGGCCCCGGGAGCGGAGTCTCTGGAAACACCATATATTTT. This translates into CASSPWGPGSGVSGNTIYF.